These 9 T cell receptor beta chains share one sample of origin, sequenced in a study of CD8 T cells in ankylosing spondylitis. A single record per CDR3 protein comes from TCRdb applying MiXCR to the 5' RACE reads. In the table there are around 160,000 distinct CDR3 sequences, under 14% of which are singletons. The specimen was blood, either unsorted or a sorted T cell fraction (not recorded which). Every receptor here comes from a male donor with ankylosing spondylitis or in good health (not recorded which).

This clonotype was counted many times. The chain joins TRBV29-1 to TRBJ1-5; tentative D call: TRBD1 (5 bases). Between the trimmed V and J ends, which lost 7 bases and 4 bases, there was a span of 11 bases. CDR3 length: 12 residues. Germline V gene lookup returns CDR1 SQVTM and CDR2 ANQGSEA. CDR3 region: CSAGHSNQPQHF. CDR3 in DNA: TGCAGCGCAGGACATAGTAATCAGCCCCAGCATTTT.

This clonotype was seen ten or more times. CDR3 amino acids: CSVGAYRGPTDTQYF. The CDR3 DNA reads as TGCAGCGTTGGGGCGTACAGGGGGCCCACAGATACGCAGTATTTT. The rearrangement links TRBV29-1 to TRBJ2-3; TRBD1 agrees at 9 bases. Trimming removed 4 bases from V and 2 bases from J; junction bases left unmatched: 7. The V gene's germline CDR1 is SQVTM and CDR2 ANQGSEA. The CDR3 loop spans 15 amino acids.

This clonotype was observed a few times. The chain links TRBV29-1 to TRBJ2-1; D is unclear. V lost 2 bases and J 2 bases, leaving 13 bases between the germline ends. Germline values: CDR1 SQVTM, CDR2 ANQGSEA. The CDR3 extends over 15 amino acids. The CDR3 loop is CSVEPFRRTYNEQFF. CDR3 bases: TGCAGCGTTGAACCATTTCGTAGGACCTACAATGAGCAGTTCTTC.

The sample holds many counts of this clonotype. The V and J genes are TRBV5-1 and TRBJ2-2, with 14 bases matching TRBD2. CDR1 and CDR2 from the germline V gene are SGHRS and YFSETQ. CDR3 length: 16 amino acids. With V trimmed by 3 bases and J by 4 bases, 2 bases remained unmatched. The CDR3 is CASSWGLAGATGELFF. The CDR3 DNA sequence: TGCGCCAGCAGCTGGGGACTAGCGGGAGCCACCGGGGAGCTGTTTTTT.

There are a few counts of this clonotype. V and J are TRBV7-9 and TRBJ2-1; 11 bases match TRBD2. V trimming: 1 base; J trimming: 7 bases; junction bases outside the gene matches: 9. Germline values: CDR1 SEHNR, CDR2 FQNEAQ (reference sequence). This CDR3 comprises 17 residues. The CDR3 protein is CASSLGTSGRAMNEQFF. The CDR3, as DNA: TGTGCCAGCAGCTTAGGAACTAGCGGGAGAGCTATGAATGAGCAGTTCTTC.

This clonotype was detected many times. The CDR3 spells CASSLAGGSHNEQFF. CDR3 DNA: TGTGCCAGTTCCTTAGCGGGAGGTAGCCACAATGAGCAGTTCTTC. The J gene is TRBJ2-1, the V gene TRBV12-3 or TRBV12-4; 10 nucleotides line up with TRBD2. V lost 9 bases and J lost 5; bases outside the gene matches: 10. This CDR3 contains 15 residues.

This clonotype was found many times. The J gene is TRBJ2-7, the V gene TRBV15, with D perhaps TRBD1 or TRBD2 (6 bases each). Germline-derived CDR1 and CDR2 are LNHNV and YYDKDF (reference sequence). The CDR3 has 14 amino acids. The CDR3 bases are TGTGGCGTTCAGCGGAGGGGGAGCTCCTACGAGCAGTACTTC. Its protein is CGVQRRGSSYEQYF.

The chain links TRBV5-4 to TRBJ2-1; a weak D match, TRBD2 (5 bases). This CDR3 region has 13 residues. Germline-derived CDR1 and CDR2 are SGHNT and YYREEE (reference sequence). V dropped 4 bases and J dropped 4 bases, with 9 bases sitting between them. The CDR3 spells CASSEDLYNEQFF. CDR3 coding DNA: TGTGCCAGCAGCGAGGACTTGTACAATGAGCAGTTCTTC.

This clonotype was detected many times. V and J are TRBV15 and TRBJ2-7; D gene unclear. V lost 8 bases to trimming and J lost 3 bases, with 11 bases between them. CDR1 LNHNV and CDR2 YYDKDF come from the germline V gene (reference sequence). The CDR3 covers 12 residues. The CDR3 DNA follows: TGTGCCACCGCGTGGGTTGGCTACGAGCAGTACTTC. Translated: CATAWVGYEQYF. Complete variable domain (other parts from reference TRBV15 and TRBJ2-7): DAMVIQNPRYQVTQFGKPVTLSCSQTLNHNVMYWYQQKSSQAPKLLFHYYDKDFNNEADTPDNFQSRRPNTSFCFLDIRSPGLGDTAMYLCATAWVGYEQYFGPGTRLTVT.